A single T cell receptor (beta chain) is shown here with its context. The germline V gene encodes CDR1 LNHDA and CDR2 SQIVND (reference sequence). With 3 bases clipped from V and 9 bases from J, the junction kept 11 bases outside the gene matches. The CDR3 has 16 amino acids. Original handling: Amplified reference gene primers provided the basis for estimating nucleated cell counts. Using immunoSEQ multiplex PCR, the repertoire was profiled, and TCRdb retains in-frame clones only, with some absent. V and J calls and clone size follow that table, whereas D and trimming were derived from the DNA. Altogether 170,000 or so clones are present, about four fifths being singletons, with the ten largest covering over 6%. The data stem from a study of blood T cell repertoires in COVID-19. About the study: Sites across the United States, Italy and Spain contributed samples from acute and convalescent COVID-19. Sources were T cells, B-cell-depleted T cells, or PBMCs; the material itself was cDNA or gDNA.

Seattle enrolled patients during active infection and tracked them longitudinally. This clonotype originated in a woman in her 70s with COVID-19, enrolled during active disease. The genes are TRBV19 and TRBJ2-1; 10 nucleotides match TRBD2. The sequencing sample was made of peripheral blood. CDR3 DNA sequence: TGTGCCAGTAGTATTCGGGTTGCTAGCGGGAGTGGTGAGCAGTTCTTC. Its protein is CASSIRVASGSGEQFF.